These 11 T cell receptor beta chains were all obtained from the same sample, sequenced in a study of cytomegalovirus exposure and HLA in healthy donors. Some clones are missing from TCRdb's copy, which holds only in-frame ones; the method was immunoSEQ multiplex PCR. The sample has about 150,000 clones; about 86% are singletons. The sequencing sample was made of PBMCs. The receptor set was obtained from a man aged 18 to 29 in good health and CMV-seropositive.

The chain carries TRBV4-3 and TRBJ1-1; 7 nucleotides line up with TRBD1. The CDR3 length is 14 residues. Per germline, CDR1 LGHNA and CDR2 YSLEER. Unmatched junction bases numbered 7, after V lost 0 bases and J lost 9 bases. This CDR3 is CASSQESGTAKAFF. CDR3 DNA sequence: TGCGCCAGCAGCCAAGAGTCCGGGACAGCCAAAGCTTTCTTT.

The V gene is TRBV9, the J gene TRBJ2-4; D may be TRBD2 (6 bases). CDR3 length equals 18 residues. The germline V gene has CDR1 SGDLS and CDR2 YYNGEE. Between the trimmed V and J ends, which lost 4 bases and 0 bases, there was a span of 20 bases. The CDR3 region has the DNA TGTGCCAGCAGCCCAAGGGACGCGGGGAACCTAGCCAAAAACATTCAGTACTTC. Translating gives CASSPRDAGNLAKNIQYF.

The chain employs TRBV6-5 and TRBJ1-2; tentatively, D is TRBD1 (5 bases). CDR3 length: 13 residues. V was cut by 10 bases and J by 3 bases, with 15 bases left in between. CDR1 and CDR2 (germline): MNHEY, SVGAGI. The CDR3 here is CATGPTDYYGYTF. CDR3 nucleotides: TGTGCCACCGGCCCGACAGACTACTATGGCTACACCTTC.

This clone was seen once. The chain links TRBV6-5 to TRBJ2-7; the D gene is possibly TRBD1 (5 bases). Trimming took 6 bases from V and 3 from J, leaving 12 bases between them. The germline gives CDR1 MNHEY, CDR2 SVGAGI. This CDR3 has 13 residues. This CDR3 reads CASSSGLVYEQYF. The CDR3 DNA reads TGTGCCAGCAGCTCAGGGTTGGTCTACGAGCAGTACTTC.

This sequence joins TRBV7-9 and TRBJ1-1, with D unresolved. Germline-derived CDR1 and CDR2 are SEHNR and FQNEAQ (reference sequence). Trimming removed 1 base at V and 11 bases at J, with 11 bases between. The CDR3 consists of 12 residues. For the CDR3, the DNA is TGTGCCAGCAGCTTAGGGCCCACGGAGGCTTTCTTT. It specifies CASSLGPTEAFF.

The rearrangement joins TRBV5-1 to TRBJ1-2, with a tentative D call TRBD1 (5 bases). The CDR3 covers 12 residues. CDR1 and CDR2 (germline): SGHRS, YFSETQ. Trimming removed 7 bases at V and 8 bases at J, with 15 bases between. The CDR3 sequence: CASSGGTIGYTF. CDR3 coding DNA: TGCGCCAGCTCGGGGGGAACTATCGGCTACACCTTC.

The chain combines TRBV5-4 with TRBJ1-3, with D uncertain. The CDR3 runs 15 residues. CDR1 is SGHNT, CDR2 YYREEE, per germline (reference sequence). The V end was cut by 0 bases, the J end by 3 bases, with 10 bases between. CDR3 amino acids: CASSLDSGLGNTIYF. CDR3 coding DNA: TGTGCCAGCAGCTTGGACAGCGGTCTTGGAAACACCATATATTTT.

The rearrangement joins TRBV28 to TRBJ2-1; 7 bases map to TRBD2. Germline V gives CDR1 MDHEN, CDR2 SYDVKM. The length of the CDR3 is 20 residues. J was trimmed by 6 bases and V by 5 bases; bases with no gene match: 25. CDR3 region: CASSGVVVVETSTFSNEQFF. The CDR3 DNA is TGTGCCAGCAGTGGCGTGGTTGTCGTGGAGACTAGCACCTTTAGCAATGAGCAGTTCTTC. The whole variable domain, filled in from reference TRBV28 and TRBJ2-1, reads DVKVTQSSRYLVKRTGEKVFLECVQDMDHENMFWYRQDPGLGLRLIYFSYDVKMKEKGDIPEGYSVSREKKERFSLILESASTNQTSMYLCASSGVVVVETSTFSNEQFFGPGTRLTVL.

The rearrangement links TRBV6-1 to TRBJ2-7; TRBD2 aligns across 9 bases. J was trimmed by 4 bases and V by 1 base; bases with no gene match: 11. The CDR3 runs to 17 residues. Germline CDR1 and CDR2: MNHNS and SASEGT. CDR3 in amino acids: CASSEGGGGRVGYEQYF. The DNA for the CDR3 is TGTGCCAGCAGTGAAGGCGGGGGGGGCAGGGTCGGGTACGAGCAGTACTTC.

Only one count was recorded for this clone. V usage is TRBV5-1 and J usage is TRBJ2-3; weak D call: TRBD2 (5 bases). Trimming shortened V by 0 bases and J by 8 bases, and 13 bases separated the two germline ends. Germline CDR1 and CDR2: SGHRS and YFSETQ. The CDR3 is 14 amino acids. The CDR3 DNA sequence: TGCGCCAGCAGCTTGGCCAGCGAAAGCGGTACGCAGTATTTT. Protein product: CASSLASESGTQYF.

Note on this clone: The junction differs from germline at one of its ends, possibly a read error. V gene TRBV11-2 combines with J gene TRBJ2-5; 7 bases align to TRBD1. The CDR3 runs 14 residues. The germline V gene has CDR1 SGHAT and CDR2 FQNNGV. The CDR3 reads CASSQGGTTGPSDF. The CDR3 DNA reads TGTGCCAGCAGCCAAGGGGGCACCACGGGCCCGTCGGACTTC.